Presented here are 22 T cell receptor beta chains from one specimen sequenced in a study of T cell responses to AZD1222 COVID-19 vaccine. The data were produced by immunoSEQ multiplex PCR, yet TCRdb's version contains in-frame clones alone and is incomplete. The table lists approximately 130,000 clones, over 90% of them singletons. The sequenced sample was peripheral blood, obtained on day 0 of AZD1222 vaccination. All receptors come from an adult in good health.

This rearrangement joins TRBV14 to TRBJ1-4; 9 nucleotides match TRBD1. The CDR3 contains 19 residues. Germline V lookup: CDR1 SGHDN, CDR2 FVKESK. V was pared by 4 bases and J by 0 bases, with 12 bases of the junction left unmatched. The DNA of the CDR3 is TGTGCCAGCAGCCTTCGGACAGGGGAATTCGGGGCAACTAATGAAAAACTGTTTTTT. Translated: CASSLRTGEFGATNEKLFF.

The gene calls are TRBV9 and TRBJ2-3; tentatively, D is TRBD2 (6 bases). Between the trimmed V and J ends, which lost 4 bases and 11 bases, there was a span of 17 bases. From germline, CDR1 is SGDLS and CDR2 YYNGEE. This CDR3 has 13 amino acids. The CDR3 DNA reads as TGTGCCAGCAGCCCTGACGACTACGGGGGGCAGTATTTT. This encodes CASSPDDYGGQYF.

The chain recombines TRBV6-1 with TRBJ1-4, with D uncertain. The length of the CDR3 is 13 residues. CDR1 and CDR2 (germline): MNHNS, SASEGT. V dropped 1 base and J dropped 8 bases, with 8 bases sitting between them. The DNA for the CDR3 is TGTGCCAGCAGTGAAGGGGTTGAAGAAAAACTGTTTTTT. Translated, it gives CASSEGVEEKLFF.

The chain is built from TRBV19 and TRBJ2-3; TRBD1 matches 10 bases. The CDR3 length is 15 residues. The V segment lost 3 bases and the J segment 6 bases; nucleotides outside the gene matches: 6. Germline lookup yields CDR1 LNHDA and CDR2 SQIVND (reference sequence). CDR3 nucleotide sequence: TGTGCCAGTAGTATCGGGGGACAGGGGTTTGATACGCAGTATTTT. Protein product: CASSIGGQGFDTQYF.

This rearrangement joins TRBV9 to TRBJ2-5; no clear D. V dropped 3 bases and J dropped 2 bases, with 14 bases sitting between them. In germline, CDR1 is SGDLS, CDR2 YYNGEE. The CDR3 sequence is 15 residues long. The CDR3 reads CASSERLGIQETQYF. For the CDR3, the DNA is TGTGCCAGCAGCGAGAGACTGGGGATTCAAGAGACCCAGTACTTC.

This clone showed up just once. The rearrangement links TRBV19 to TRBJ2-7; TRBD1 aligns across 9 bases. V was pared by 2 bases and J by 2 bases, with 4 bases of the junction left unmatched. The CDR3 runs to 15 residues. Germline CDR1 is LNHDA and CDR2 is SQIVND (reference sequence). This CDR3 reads CASSIWGQGTYEQYF. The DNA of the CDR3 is TGTGCCAGTAGTATATGGGGACAGGGCACCTACGAGCAGTACTTC.

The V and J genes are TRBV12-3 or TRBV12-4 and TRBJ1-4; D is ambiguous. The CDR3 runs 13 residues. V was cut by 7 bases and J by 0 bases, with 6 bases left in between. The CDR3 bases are TGTGCCAGCACACAAACAACTAATGAAAAACTGTTTTTT. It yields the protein CASTQTTNEKLFF.

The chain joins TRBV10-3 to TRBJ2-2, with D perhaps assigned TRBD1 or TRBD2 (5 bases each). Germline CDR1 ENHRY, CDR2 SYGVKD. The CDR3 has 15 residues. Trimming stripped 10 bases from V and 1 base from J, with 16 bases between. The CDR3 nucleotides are TGTGCCACCCAAGGACATGGAGGGAACACCGGGGAGCTGTTTTTT. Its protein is CATQGHGGNTGELFF.

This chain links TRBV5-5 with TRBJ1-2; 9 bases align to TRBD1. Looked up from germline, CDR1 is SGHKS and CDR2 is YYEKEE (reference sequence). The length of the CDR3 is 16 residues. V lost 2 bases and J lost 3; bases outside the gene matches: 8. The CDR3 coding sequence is TGTGCCAGCAGCTTTTCGGACAGGGGAAGAGACTATGGCTACACCTTC. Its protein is CASSFSDRGRDYGYTF.

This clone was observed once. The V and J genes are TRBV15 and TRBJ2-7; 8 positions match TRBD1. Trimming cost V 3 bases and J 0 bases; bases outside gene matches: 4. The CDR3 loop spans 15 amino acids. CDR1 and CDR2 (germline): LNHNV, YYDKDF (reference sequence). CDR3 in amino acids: CATSRDRALSYEQYF. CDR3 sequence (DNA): TGTGCCACCAGCAGGGACAGGGCCCTCTCCTACGAGCAGTACTTC.

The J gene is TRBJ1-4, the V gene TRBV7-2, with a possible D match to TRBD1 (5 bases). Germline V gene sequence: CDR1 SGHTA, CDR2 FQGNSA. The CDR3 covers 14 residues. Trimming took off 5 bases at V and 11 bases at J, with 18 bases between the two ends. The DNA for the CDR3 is TGTGCCAGCAGCACAACTCGGGACGGGGTGAAACTGTTTTTT. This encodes CASSTTRDGVKLFF. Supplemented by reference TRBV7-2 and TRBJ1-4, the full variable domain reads GAGVSQSPSNKVTEKGKDVELRCDPISGHTALYWYRQSLGQGLEFLIYFQGNSAPDKSGLPSDRFSAERTGGSVSTLTIQRTQQEDSAVYLCASSTTRDGVKLFFGSGTQLSVL.

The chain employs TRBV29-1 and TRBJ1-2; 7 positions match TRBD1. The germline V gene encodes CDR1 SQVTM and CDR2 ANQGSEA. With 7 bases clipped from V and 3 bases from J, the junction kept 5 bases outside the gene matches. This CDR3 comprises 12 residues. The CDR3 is CSGGGADYGYTF. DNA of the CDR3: TGCAGCGGAGGGGGCGCCGACTATGGCTACACCTTC.

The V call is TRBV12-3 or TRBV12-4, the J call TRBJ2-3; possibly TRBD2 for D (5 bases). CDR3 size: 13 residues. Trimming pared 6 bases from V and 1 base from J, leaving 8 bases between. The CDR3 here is CASSSGGTDTQYF. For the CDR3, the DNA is TGTGCCAGCAGCTCCGGGGGCACAGATACGCAGTATTTT.

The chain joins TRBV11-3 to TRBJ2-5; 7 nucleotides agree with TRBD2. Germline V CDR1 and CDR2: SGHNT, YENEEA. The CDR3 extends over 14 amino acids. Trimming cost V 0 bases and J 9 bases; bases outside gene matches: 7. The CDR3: CASSLDGGSRPQYF. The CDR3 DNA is TGTGCCAGCAGCTTAGATGGCGGGAGTCGGCCCCAGTACTTC.

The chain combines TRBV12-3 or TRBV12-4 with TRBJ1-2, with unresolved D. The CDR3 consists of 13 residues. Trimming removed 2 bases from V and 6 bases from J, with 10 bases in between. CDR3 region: CASSLSTRNGYTF. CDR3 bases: TGTGCCAGCAGTTTAAGTACACGCAATGGCTACACCTTC.

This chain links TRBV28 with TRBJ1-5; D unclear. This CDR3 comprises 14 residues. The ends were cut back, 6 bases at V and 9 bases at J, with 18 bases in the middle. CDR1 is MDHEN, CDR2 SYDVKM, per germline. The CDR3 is CASSPPHPGLPQHF. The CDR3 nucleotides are TGTGCCAGCAGCCCACCACATCCTGGGTTGCCCCAGCATTTT.

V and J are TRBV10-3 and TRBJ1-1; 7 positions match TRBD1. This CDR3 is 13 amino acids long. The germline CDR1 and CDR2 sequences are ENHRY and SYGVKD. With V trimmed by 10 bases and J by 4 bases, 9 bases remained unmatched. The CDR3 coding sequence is TGTGCCACCGCTAGGGGGCGAGGCACTGAAGCTTTCTTT. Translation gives CATARGRGTEAFF.

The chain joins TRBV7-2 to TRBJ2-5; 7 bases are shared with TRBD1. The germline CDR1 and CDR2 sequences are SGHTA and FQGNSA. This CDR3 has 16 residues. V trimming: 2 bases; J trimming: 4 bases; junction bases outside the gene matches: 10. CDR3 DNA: TGTGCCAGCAGCTTACGGACAGGTCTAGTGCTAGAGACCCAGTACTTC. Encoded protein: CASSLRTGLVLETQYF.

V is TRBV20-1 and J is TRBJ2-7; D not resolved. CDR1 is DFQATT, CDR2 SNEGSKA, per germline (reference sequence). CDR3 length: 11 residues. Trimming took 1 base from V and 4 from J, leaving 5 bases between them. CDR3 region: CSARVYYEQYF. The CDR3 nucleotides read TGCAGTGCTAGAGTCTATTACGAGCAGTACTTC.

The CDR3, as DNA: TGTGCCAGCAGCGTCGCTCAGCTAATCACTGAAGCTTTCTTT. This translates into CASSVAQLITEAFF. This rearrangement joins TRBV6-5 to TRBJ1-1; D is unclear. CDR1 is MNHEY, CDR2 SVGAGI, per germline. The CDR3 sequence is 14 residues long. The V end was cut by 6 bases, the J end by 4 bases, with 15 bases between.

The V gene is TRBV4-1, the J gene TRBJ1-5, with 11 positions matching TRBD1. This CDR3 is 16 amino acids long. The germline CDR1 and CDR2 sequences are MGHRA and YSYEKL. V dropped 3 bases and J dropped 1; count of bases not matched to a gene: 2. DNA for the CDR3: TGCGCCAGCAGCCAGAGGGACAGGGGGAGCAATCAGCCCCAGCATTTT. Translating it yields CASSQRDRGSNQPQHF.

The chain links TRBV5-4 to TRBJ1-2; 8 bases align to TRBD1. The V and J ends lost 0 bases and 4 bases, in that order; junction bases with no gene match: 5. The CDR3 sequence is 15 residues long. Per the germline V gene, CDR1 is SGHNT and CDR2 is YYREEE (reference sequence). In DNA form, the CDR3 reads TGTGCCAGCAGCTTGGCGAGACAGGGGTTCTATGGCTACACCTTC. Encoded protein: CASSLARQGFYGYTF.